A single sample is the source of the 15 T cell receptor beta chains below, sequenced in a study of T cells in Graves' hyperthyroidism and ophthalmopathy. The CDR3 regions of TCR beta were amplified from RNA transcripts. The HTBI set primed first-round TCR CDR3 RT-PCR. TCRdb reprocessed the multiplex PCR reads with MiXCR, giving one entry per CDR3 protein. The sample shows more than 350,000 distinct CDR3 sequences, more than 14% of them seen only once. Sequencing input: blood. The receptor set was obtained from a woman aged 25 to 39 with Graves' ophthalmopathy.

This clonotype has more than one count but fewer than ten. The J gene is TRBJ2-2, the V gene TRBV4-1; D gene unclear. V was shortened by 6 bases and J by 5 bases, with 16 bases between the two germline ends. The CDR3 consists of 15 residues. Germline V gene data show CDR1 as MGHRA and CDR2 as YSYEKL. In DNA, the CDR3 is TGCGCCAGCAGACCCCGGCAGGTCGCAACCGGGGAGCTGTTTTTT. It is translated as CASRPRQVATGELFF.

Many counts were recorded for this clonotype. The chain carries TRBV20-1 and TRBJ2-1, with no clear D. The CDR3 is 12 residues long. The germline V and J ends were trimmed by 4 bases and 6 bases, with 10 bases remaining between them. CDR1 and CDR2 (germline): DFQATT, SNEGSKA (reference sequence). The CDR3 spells CSAIPSGNEQFF. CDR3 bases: TGCAGTGCTATTCCCTCAGGCAATGAGCAGTTCTTC.

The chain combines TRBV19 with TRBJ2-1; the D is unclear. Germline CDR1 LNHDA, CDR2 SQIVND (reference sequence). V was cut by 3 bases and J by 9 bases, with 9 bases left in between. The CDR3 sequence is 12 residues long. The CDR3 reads CASSMFWGEQFF. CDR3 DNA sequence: TGTGCCAGTAGTATGTTCTGGGGTGAGCAGTTCTTC.

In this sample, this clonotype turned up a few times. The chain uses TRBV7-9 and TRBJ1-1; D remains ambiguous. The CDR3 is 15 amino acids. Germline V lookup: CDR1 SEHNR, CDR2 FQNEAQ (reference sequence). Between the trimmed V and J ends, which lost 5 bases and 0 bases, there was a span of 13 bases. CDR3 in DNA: TGTGCCAGCAGCCCCCAAGATTCGGTGAACACTGAAGCTTTCTTT. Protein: CASSPQDSVNTEAFF. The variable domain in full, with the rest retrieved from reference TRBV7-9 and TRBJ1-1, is DTGVSQNPRHKITKRGQNVTFRCDPISEHNRLYWYRQTLGQGPEFLTYFQNEAQLEKSRLLSDRFSAERPKGSFSTLEIQRTEQGDSAMYLCASSPQDSVNTEAFFGQGTRLTVV.

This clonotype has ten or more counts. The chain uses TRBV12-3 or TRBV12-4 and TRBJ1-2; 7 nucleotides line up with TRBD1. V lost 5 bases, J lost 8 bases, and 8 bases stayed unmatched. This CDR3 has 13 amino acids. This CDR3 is CASSPYRGEGYTF. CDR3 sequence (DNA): TGTGCCAGCAGTCCTTACAGGGGTGAAGGCTACACCTTC.

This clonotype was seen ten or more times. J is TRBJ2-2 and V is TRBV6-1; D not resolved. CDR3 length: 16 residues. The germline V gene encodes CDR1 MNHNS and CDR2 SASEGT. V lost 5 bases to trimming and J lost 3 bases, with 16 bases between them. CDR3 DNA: TGTGCCAGCAGTCCCTTGATCGGGTGGGACACCGGGGAGCTGTTTTTT. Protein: CASSPLIGWDTGELFF.

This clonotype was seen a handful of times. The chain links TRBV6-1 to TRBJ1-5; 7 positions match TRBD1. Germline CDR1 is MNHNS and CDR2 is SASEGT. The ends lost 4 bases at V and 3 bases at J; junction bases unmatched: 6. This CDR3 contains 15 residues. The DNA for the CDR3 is TGTGCCAGCAGTGCCTCGACAGGGTACAATCAGCCCCAGCATTTT. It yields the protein CASSASTGYNQPQHF.

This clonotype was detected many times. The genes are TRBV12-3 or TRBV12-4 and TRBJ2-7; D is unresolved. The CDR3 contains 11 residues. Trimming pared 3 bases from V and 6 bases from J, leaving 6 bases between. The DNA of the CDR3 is TGTGCCAGCAGTTTTAGGACCGAGCAGTACTTC. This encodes CASSFRTEQYF.

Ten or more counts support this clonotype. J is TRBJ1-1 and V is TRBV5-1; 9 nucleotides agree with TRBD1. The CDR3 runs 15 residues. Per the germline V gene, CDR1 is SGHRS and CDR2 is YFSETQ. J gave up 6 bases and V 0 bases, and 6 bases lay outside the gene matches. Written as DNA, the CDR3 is TGCGCCAGCAGCTTGGGGACAGGGGTAAATTCTGAAGCTTTCTTT. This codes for CASSLGTGVNSEAFF.

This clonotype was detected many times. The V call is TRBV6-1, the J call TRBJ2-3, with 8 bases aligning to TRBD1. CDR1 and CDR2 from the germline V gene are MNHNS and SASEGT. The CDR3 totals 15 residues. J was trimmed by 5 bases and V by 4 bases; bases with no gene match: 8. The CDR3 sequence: CASSAGQGSRDTQYF. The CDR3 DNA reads TGTGCCAGCAGTGCTGGACAGGGCTCGAGAGATACGCAGTATTTT.

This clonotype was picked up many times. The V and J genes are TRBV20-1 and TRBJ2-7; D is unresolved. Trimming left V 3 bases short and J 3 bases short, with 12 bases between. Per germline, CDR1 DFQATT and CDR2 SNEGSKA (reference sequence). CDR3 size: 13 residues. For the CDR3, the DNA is TGCAGTGCTAGGCCCTGGCAAGACTACGAGCAGTACTTC. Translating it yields CSARPWQDYEQYF.

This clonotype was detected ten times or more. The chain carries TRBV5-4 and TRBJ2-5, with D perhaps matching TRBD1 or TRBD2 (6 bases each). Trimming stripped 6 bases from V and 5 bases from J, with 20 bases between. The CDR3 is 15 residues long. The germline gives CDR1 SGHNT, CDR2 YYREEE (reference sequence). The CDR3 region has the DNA TGTGCCAGCACCCCCGAGGGGGGCATGAAGGAGACCCAGTACTTC. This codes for CASTPEGGMKETQYF. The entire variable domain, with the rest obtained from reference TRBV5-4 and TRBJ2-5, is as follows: ETGVTQSPTHLIKTRGQQVTLRCSSQSGHNTVSWYQQALGQGPQFIFQYYREEENGRGNFPPRFSGLQFPNYSSELNVNALELDDSALYLCASTPEGGMKETQYFGPGTRLLVL.

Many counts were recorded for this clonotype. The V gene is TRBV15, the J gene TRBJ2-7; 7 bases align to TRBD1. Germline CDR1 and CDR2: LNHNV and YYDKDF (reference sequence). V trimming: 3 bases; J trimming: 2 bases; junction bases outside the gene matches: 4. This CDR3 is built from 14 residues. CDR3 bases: TGTGCCACCAGCAGCTGGGACAGAACCTACGAGCAGTACTTC. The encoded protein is CATSSWDRTYEQYF. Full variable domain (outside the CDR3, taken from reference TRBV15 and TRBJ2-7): DAMVIQNPRYQVTQFGKPVTLSCSQTLNHNVMYWYQQKSSQAPKLLFHYYDKDFNNEADTPDNFQSRRPNTSFCFLDIRSPGLGDTAMYLCATSSWDRTYEQYFGPGTRLTVT.

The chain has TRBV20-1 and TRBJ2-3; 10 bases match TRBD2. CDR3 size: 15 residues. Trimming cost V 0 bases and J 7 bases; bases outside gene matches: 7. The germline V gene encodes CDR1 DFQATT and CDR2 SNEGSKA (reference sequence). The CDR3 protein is CSAREERGGLNTQYF. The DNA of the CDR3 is TGCAGTGCTAGAGAGGAGCGGGGGGGCCTGAATACGCAGTATTTT.

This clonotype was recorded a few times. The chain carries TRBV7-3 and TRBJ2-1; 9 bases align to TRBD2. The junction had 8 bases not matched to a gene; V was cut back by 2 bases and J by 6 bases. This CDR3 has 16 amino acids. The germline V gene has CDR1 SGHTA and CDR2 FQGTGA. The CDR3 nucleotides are TGTGCCAGCAGCTTAGTCGGCGGGGGGGGGCGCAATGAGCAGTTCTTC. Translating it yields CASSLVGGGGRNEQFF.